The entry that follows covers one TCR beta chain sequence. No antigen is known for it. Base quality data are lacking; no much larger clone is found one base away. One collaborating source in Seattle enrolled patients while the patients were actively infected and followed the patients over time throughout the course of disease. Collaborating institutions collected whole blood in K2EDTA tubes following their own protocols. For TCRbeta analysis, collaborators shipped samples in one of three forms: frozen whole blood, isolated PBMCs, or DNA extracted from either of those sample types. This entry is derived from a study of blood T cell repertoires in COVID-19 (dated by TCRdb to the early 2020s). Study-wide context: Collaborator samples came from the United States, Italy and Spain and covered acute and convalescent phases of COVID-19. The prospective study material was composed of cDNA or gDNA derived from T cells, B-cell-depleted T cells, or PBMCs. The dataset comprised deeply sampled blood TCRbeta repertoires from subjects exposed to, actively infected with, or recovered from COVID-19. A freely available public database, intended as a resource for researchers studying the immune response to SARS-CoV-2, is where the repertoires were released. The samples were drawn from the first 160 participants of the ongoing ImmuneRACE study and from 1,200 or so subjects provided by 6 global collaborators. The sample metadata nearly always contained a de-identified subject ID, COVID-19 status, age in years and sex. Where HLA class I and class II types were available, the types were taken from metadata supplied by the sample provider, not from assay-based typing.

Beyond this particular receptor, the publication reports: The amount of clinical and demographic metadata varied by source and participant and was provided uncurated.

As encoded in the germline V gene, CDR1 is SNHLY while CDR2 is FYNNEI. The V and J ends are trimmed by 6 bases and 0 bases, leaving 14 bases between them. From the cysteine through the phenylalanine, the CDR3 covers 15 amino acids. The DNA shown is the 45-base CDR3, in frame from base 1. TCRbeta CDR3 regions were amplified from genomic DNA using the immunoSEQ Assay, a bias-controlled multiplex PCR. Concerning the study's data processing: The number of nucleated cells in each sample was estimated by amplification of reference gene primers within the assay. To quantify the absolute abundance of each unique TCRbeta CDR3 rearrangement, sequence reads were collapsed and filtered. For each sample, productive Simpson clonality was calculated as the square root of Simpson's diversity index over productive rearrangements. This is the immuneACCESS table as TCRdb keeps it, with only in-frame sequences that have V and J called. A part of the clones is gone; compared with another copy, unresolved V genes explain less than half, and the rest is unexplained. That table supplies the V and J calls and clone size; D and trimming were determined from the DNA. In all, the sample holds about 200,000 clones, and approximately 85% of those were seen once. Clones ranked in the top ten supply 2% to 3% of the sample.

The source material was peripheral blood. The V and J genes are TRBV2 and TRBJ1-1; 5 matching bases give a weak D call of TRBD1. This sequence was found in an older woman with COVID-19, enrolled during active disease. The CDR3 region has the sequence CASRTGGQMNTEAFF. The DNA sequence is given as TGTGCCAGCAGAACGGGGGGTCAGATGAACACTGAAGCTTTCTTT.